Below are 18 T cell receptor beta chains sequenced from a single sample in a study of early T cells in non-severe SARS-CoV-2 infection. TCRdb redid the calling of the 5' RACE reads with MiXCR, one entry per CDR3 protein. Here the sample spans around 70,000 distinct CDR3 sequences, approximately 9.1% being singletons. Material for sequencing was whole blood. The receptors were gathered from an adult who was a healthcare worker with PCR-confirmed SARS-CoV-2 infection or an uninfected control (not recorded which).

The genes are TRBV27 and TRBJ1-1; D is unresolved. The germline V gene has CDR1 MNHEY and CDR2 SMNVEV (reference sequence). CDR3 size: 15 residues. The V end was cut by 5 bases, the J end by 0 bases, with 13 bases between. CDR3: CASSLGVRLNTEAFF. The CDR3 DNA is TGTGCCAGCAGTCTGGGTGTGAGGCTGAACACTGAAGCTTTCTTT.

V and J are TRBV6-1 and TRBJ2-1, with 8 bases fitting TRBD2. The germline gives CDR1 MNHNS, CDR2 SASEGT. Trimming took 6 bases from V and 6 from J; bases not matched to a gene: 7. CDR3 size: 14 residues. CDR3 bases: TGTGCCAGCAGCAAGCGGGAGCTCTCCAATGAGCAGTTCTTC. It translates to CASSKRELSNEQFF.

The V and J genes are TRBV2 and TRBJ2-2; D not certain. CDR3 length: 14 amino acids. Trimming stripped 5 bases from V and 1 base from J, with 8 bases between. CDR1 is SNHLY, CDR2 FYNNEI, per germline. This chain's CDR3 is CASSKARNTGELFF. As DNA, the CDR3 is TGTGCCAGCAGTAAGGCCAGGAACACCGGGGAGCTGTTTTTT.

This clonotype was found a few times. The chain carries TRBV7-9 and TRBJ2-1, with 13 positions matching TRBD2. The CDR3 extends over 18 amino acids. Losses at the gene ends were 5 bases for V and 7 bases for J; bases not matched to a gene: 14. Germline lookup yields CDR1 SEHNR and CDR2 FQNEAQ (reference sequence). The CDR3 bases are TGTGCCAGCAGCCCCACTGGACTAGCGGGAGAAGGGAGGAATGAGCAGTTCTTC. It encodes CASSPTGLAGEGRNEQFF.

In DNA, the CDR3 is TGTGCCAGCAGCTTTGTAGCGGGAGGATTCTCCTACGAGCAGTACTTC. This translates into CASSFVAGGFSYEQYF. V gene TRBV7-2 combines with J gene TRBJ2-7; TRBD2 matches 10 bases. The CDR3 runs 16 residues. Trimming cost V 3 bases and J 0 bases; bases outside gene matches: 5. CDR1 is SGHTA and CDR2 is FQGNSA in the germline V gene.

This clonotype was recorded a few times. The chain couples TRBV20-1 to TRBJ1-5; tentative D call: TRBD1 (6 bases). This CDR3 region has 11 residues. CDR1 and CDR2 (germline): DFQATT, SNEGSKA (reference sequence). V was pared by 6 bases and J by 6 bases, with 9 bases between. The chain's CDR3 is CSAGTIQPQHF. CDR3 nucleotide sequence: TGCAGTGCCGGGACAATTCAGCCCCAGCATTTT.

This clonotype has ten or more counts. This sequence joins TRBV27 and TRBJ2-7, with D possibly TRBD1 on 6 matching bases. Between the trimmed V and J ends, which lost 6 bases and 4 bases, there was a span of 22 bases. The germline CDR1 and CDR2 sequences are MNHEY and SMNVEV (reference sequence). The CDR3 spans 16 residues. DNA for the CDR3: TGTGCCAGCAGACCCAGACCGGGACACCCGAAATACGAGCAGTACTTC. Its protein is CASRPRPGHPKYEQYF.

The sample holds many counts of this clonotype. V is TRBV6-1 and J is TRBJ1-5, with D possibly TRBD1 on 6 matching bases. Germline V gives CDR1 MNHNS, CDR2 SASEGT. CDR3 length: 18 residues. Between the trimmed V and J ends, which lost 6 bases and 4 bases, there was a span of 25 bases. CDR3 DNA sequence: TGTGCCAGCAGCCAAGGGTACAGGGACGGAATTAGAAATCAGCCCCAGCATTTT. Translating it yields CASSQGYRDGIRNQPQHF.

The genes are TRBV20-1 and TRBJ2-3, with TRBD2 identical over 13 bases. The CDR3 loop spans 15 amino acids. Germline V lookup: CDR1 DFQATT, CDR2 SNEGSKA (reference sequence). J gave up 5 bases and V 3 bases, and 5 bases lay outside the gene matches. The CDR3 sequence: CSARRTSGSGDTQYF. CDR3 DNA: TGCAGTGCTAGGAGGACTAGCGGGAGTGGAGATACGCAGTATTTT.

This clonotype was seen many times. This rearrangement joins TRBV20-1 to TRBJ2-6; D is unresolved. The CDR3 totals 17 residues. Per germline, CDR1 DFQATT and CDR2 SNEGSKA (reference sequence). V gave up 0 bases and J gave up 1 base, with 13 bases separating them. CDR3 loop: CSARDPNGISGANVLTF. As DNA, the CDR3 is TGCAGTGCTAGAGATCCGAACGGAATTTCTGGGGCCAACGTCCTGACTTTC.

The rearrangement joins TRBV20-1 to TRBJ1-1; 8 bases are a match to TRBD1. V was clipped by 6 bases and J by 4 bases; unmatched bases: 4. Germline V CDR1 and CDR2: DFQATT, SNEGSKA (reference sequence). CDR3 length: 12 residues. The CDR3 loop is CSAPGQGTEAFF. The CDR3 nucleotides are TGCAGTGCCCCAGGACAGGGCACTGAAGCTTTCTTT.

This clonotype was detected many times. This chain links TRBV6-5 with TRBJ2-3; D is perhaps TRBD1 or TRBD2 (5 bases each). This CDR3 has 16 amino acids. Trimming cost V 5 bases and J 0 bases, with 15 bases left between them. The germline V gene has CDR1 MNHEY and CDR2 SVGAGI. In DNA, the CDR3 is TGTGCCAGCAGTCGCACCGGGACGGTGAGCACAGATACGCAGTATTTT. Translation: CASSRTGTVSTDTQYF.

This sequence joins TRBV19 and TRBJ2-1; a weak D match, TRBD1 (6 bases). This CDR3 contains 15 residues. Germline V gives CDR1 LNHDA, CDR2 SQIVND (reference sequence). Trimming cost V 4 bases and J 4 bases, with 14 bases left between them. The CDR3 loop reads CASSTGTRDYNEQFF. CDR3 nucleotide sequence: TGTGCCAGTAGTACCGGGACAAGGGATTACAATGAGCAGTTCTTC.

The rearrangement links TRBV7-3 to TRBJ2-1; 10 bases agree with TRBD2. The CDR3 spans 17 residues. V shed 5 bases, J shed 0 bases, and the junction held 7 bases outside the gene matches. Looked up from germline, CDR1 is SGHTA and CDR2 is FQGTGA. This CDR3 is CASSPGLAVNSYNEQFF. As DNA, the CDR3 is TGTGCCAGCAGCCCCGGACTAGCGGTTAACTCCTACAATGAGCAGTTCTTC. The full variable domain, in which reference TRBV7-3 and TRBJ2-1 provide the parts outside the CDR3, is GAGVSQTPSNKVTEKGKYVELRCDPISGHTALYWYRQSLGQGPEFLIYFQGTGAADDSGLPNDRFFAVRPEGSVSTLKIQRTERGDSAVYLCASSPGLAVNSYNEQFFGPGTRLTVL.

The chain's CDR3 is CASSLVGQLSSQETQYF. Here the CDR3 DNA reads TGCGCCAGCAGCTTGGTGGGACAGCTAAGTTCACAAGAGACCCAGTACTTC. The genes are TRBV5-1 and TRBJ2-5, with 7 bases fitting TRBD1. CDR3 length: 17 amino acids. V trimming: 0 bases; J trimming: 2 bases; junction bases outside the gene matches: 10. Germline CDR1 reads SGHRS; CDR2 reads YFSETQ.

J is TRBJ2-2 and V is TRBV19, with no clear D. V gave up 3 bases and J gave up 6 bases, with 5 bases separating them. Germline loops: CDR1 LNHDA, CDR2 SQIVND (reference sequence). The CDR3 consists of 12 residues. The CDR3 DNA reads TGTGCCAGTAGTATCCCGTCCGGGGAGCTGTTTTTT. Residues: CASSIPSGELFF.

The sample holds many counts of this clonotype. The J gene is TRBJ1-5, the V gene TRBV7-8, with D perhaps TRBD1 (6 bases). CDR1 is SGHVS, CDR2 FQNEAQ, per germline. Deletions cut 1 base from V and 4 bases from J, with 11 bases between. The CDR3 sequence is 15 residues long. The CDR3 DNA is TGTGCCAGCAGCTTAGGAGGACAGTCAAATCAGCCCCAGCATTTT. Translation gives CASSLGGQSNQPQHF.

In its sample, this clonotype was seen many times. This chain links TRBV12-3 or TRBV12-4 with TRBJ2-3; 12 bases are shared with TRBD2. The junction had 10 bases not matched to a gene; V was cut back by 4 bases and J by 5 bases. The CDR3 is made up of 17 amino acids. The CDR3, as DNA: TGTGCCAGCAGTTCCAACCGACTAGCGGGAGACGGAGATACGCAGTATTTT. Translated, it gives CASSSNRLAGDGDTQYF.